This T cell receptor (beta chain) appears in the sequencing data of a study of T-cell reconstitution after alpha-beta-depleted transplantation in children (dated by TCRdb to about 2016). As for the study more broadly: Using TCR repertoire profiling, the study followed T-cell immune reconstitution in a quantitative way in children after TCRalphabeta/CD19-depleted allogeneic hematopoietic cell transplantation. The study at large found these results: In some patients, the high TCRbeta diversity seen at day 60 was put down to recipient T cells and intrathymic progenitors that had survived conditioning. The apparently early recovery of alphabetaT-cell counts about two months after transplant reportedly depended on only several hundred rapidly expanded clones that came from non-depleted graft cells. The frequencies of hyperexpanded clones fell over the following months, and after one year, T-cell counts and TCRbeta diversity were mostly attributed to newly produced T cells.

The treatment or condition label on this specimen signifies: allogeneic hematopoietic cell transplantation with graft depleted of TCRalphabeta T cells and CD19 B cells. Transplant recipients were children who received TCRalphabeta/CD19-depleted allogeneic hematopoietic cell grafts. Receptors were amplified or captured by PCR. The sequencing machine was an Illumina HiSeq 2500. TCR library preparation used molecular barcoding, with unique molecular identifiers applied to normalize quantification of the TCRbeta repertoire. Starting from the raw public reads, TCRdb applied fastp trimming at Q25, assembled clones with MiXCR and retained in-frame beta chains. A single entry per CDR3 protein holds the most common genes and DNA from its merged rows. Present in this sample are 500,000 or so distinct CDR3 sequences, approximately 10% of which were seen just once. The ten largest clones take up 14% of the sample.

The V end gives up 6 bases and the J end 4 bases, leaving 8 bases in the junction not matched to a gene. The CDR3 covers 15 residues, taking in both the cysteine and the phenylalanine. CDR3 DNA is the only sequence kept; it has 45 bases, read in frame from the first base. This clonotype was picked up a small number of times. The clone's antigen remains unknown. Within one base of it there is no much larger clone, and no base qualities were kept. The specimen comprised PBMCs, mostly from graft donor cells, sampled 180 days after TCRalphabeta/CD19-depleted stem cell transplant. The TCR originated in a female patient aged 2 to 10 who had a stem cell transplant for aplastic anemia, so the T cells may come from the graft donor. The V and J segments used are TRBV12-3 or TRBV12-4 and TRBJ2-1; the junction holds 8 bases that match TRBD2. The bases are TGTGCCAGCAGACCAACGGGACTAGTTTACAATGAGCAGTTCTTC. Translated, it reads CASRPTGLVYNEQFF.